Below, 3 T cell receptor beta chains from the same sample are listed, as sequenced in a study of identical twins. TCRdb called the 5' RACE reads again in MiXCR, with one record for every CDR3 protein. The table records 400,000 to 550,000 distinct CDR3 sequences, around 20% of them present only once. This sample also appeared in a second study, on T cells expressing NK-cell markers.

Material for sequencing was CD4+ T cells sorted from blood. Source of these receptors: a woman aged 18 to 35 in good health.

The V call is TRBV6-1, the J call TRBJ2-3, with a weak D call TRBD2 (6 bases). CDR1 and CDR2 (germline): MNHNS, SASEGT. Trimming stripped 8 bases from V and 6 bases from J, with 18 bases between. CDR3 size: 14 residues. This CDR3 reads CASRGTLPIDTQYF. The CDR3 region has the DNA TGTGCCAGCCGGGGGACCCTCCCGATTGATACGCAGTATTTT.

For this clonotype: Mismatch with germline at one junction end may stem from a read error. The chain uses TRBV28 and TRBJ2-1; 9 bases agree with TRBD2. Germline V lookup: CDR1 MDHEN, CDR2 SYDVKM. The CDR3 consists of 19 residues. The CDR3: CACSRPAGGPRSSYNEQFF. The CDR3 region has the DNA TGTGCCTGCAGTCGCCCGGCGGGGGGGCCCCGAAGCTCCTACAATGAGCAGTTCTTC.

There are many counts of this clonotype. The chain has TRBV6-5 and TRBJ1-2; D is unresolved. CDR3 size: 14 residues. Trimming cost V 2 bases and J 2 bases, with 9 bases left between them. The V gene's germline CDR1 is MNHEY and CDR2 SVGAGI. CDR3 DNA sequence: TGTGCCAGCAGTTACGCAGGAGGGAACTATGGCTACACCTTC. Encoded protein: CASSYAGGNYGYTF.